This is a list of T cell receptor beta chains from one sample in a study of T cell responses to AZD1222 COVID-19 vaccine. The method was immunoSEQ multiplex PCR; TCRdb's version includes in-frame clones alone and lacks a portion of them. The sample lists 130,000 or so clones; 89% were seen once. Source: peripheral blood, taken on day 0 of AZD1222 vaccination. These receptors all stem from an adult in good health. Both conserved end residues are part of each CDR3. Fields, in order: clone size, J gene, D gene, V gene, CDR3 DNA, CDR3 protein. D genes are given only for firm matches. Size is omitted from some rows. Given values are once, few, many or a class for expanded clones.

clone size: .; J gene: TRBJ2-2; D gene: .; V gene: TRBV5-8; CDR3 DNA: TGTGCCAGCAGCTTCGGCGGTCCCGGGGAGCTGTTTTTT; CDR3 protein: CASSFGGPGELFF
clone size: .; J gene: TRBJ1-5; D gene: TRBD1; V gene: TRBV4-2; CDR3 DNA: TGTGCCAGCAGCCACGCATTACAGGGGGCGGGTCAGCCCCAGCATTTT; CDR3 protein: CASSHALQGAGQPQHF
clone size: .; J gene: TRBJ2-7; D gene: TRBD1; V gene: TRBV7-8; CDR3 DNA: TGTGCCAGCAGCAAAACAGGGGGCCGAACAAACTACGAGCAGTACTTC; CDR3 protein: CASSKTGGRTNYEQYF
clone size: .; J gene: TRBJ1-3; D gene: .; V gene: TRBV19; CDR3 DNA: TGTGCCAGTAGTGTCCCCCACGGGCCCTCTGGAAACACCATATATTTT; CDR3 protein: CASSVPHGPSGNTIYF
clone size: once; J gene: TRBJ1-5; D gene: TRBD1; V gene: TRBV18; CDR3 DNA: TGTGCCAGCTCACCAAGGGACAGGGAGGTTCAGCCCCAGCATTTT; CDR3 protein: CASSPRDREVQPQHF
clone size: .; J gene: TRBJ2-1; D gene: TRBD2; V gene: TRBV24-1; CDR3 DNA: TGTGCCACCAGGCAGCGGGGGACTAGCGGTATAGAGGGGCTACGCAATGAGCAGTTCTTC; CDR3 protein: CATRQRGTSGIEGLRNEQFF
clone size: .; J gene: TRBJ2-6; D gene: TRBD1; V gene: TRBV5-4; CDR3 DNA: TGTGCCAGCAGCTTGCGCGACAGGGGAAGCTCTGGGGCCAACGTCCTGACTTTC; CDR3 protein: CASSLRDRGSSGANVLTF
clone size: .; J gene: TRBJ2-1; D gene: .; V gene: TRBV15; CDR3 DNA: TGTGCCACCAGCCCTCTAGGCTACAATGAGCAGTTCTTC; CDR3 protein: CATSPLGYNEQFF
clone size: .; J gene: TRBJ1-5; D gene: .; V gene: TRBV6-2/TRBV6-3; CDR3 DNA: TGTGCCAGCAGTTATAGTTACAATCAGCCCCAGCATTTT; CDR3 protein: CASSYSYNQPQHF
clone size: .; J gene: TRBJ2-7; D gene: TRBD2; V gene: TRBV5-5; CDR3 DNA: TGTGCCAGCAGCTTGGCCTCCGGAGCGGGAGCCCTCTACGAGCAGTACTTC; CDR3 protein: CASSLASGAGALYEQYF
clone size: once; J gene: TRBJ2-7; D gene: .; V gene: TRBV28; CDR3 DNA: TGTGCCAGCAGTTCCGCCTACGAGCAGTACTTC; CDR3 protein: CASSSAYEQYF
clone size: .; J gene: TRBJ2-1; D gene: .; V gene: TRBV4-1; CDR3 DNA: TGCGCCAGCAGCCAAGTTGGGGATGCTGAGCAGTTCTTC; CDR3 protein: CASSQVGDAEQFF
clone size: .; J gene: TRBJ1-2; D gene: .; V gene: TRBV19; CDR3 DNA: TGTGCCAGTAGTTTTTCCGCCAACAACTATGGCTACACCTTC; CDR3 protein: CASSFSANNYGYTF
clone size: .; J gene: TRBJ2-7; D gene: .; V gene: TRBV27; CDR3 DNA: TGTGCCAGTCCTCGACCCGCCTGGTGCGAGCAGTACTTC; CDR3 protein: CASPRPAWCEQYF
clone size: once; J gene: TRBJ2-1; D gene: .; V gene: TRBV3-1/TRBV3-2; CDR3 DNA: TGTGCCAGCAGCCCAAATCCGAATAGGAGATACAATGAGCAGTTCTTC; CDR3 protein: CASSPNPNRRYNEQFF
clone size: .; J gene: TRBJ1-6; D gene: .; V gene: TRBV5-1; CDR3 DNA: TGCGCCAGCAGCTTCGGACCTCGCAATTCACCCCTCCACTTT; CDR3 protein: CASSFGPRNSPLHF
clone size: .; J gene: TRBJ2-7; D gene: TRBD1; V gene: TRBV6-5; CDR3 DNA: TGTGCCAGCAGTCGCATAGGGACAGGGATTTACGAGCAGTACTTC; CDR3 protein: CASSRIGTGIYEQYF
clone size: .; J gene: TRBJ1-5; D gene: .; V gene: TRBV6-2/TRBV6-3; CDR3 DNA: TGTGCCAGCAGTTATTCCGACGCCCCCAATCAGCCCCAGCATTTT; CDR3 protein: CASSYSDAPNQPQHF
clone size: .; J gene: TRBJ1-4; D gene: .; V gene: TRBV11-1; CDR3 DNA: TGTGCCAGCAGCTTAATCGGCGAAAAACTGTTTTTT; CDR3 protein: CASSLIGEKLFF
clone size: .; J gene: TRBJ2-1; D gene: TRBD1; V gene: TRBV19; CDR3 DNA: TGTGCCAGTAGTACCCGACAGGGGGTCGGGTTCTTC; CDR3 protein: CASSTRQGVGFF
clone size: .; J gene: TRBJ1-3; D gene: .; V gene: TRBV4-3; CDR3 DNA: TGCGCCAGCAGCCCCAGTAGGGGGGCTAGAAGTAGGTTCGCCATATATTTT; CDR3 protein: CASSPSRGARSRFAIYF
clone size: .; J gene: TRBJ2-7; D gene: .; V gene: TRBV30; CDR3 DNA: TGTGCCTGGAGTAGGTCTAGCTGGACCTACGAGCAGTACTTC; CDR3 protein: CAWSRSSWTYEQYF
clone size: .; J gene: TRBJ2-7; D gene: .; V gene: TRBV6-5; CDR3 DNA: TGTGCCAGCAGTCACAGGGTATATTCCTCCTACGAGCAGTACTTC; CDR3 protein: CASSHRVYSSYEQYF
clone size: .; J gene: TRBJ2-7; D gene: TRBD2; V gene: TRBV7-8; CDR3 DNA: TGTGCCAGCAGCCGAGCGGGGGGACCATCCTACGAGCAGTACTTC; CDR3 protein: CASSRAGGPSYEQYF
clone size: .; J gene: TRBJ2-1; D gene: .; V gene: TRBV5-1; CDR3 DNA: TGCGCCAGCAGCTGGGACCTCAGGGTCGGTGAGCAGTTCTTC; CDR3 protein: CASSWDLRVGEQFF
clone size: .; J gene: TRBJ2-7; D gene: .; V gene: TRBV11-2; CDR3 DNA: TGTGCCAGCAGCCGATCTACGACCTACGAGCAGTACTTC; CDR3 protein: CASSRSTTYEQYF
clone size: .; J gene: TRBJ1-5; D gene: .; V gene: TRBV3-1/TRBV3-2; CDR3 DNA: TGTGCCAGCAGCCTCGGGGAAGGTCAGCCCCAGCATTTT; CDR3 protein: CASSLGEGQPQHF
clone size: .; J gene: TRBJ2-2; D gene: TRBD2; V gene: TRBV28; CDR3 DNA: TGTGCCAGCAGTTTACGTACTAGCGGGAGTACCGGGGAGCTGTTTTTT; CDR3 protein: CASSLRTSGSTGELFF